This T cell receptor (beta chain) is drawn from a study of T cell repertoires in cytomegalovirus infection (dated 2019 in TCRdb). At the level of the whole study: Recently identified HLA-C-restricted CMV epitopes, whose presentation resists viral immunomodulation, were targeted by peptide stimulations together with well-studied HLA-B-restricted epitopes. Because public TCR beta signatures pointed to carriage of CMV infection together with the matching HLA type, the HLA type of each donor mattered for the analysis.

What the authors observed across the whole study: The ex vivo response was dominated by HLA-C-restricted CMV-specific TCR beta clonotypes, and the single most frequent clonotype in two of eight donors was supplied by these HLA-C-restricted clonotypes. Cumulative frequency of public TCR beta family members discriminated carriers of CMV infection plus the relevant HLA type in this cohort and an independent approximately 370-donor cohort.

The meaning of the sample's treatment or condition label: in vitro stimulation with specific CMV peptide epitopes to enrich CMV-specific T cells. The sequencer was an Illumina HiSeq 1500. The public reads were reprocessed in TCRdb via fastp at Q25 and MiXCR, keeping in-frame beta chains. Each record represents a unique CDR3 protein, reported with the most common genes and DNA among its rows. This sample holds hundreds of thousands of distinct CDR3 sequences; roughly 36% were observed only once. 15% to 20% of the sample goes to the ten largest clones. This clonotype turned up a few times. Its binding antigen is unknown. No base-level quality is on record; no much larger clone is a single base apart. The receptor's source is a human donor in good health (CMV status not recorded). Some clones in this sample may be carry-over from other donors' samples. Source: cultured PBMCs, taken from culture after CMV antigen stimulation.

The DNA sequence reads TGCAGTGCATCCGGGACTAGCGGAACAGATACGCAGTATTTT. This encodes CSASGTSGTDTQYF. The rearranged segments are TRBV20-1 and TRBJ2-3, and TRBD2 aligns with 11 junction nucleotides. Its CDR3 holds 14 amino acids, cysteine through phenylalanine. Only the CDR3 part of the read is kept: 42 bases, read in frame from the first base. From a lookup of the germline V gene (reference sequence), CDR1 and CDR2 are DFQATT and SNEGSKA. Trimming accounts for 6 bases at V and 3 bases at J, while the number of junction bases matched to no gene is 5.